The 4 T cell receptor beta chains below come from one sample, sequenced in a study of T cell responses to AZD1222 COVID-19 vaccine. Generated by immunoSEQ multiplex PCR, the TCRdb table keeps only in-frame clones and is missing some. Of about 200,000 clones listed, around 92% are singletons. The specimen comprised peripheral blood, sampled on day 0 of AZD1222 vaccination. The receptors shown here come from an adult in good health.

The chain uses TRBV4-1 and TRBJ2-3; 9 positions match TRBD2. The germline gives CDR1 MGHRA, CDR2 YSYEKL. This CDR3 is 14 amino acids long. After removal of 4 bases from V and 5 bases from J, the junction contained 4 bases not matched to a gene. In DNA, the CDR3 is TGCGCCAGCAGCCCCTCTAGCGGGATAGATACGCAGTATTTT. Translated, it gives CASSPSSGIDTQYF.

This chain connects TRBV7-9 to TRBJ1-1; D gene uncertain. Trimming left V 4 bases short and J 7 bases short, with 19 bases between. CDR3 length equals 15 residues. The V gene's germline CDR1 is SEHNR and CDR2 FQNEAQ (reference sequence). DNA for the CDR3: TGTGCCAGCAGCTCCCGGACTGTCACCCCCCTTGAAGCTTTCTTT. Its translation: CASSSRTVTPLEAFF.

Written as DNA, the CDR3 is TGTGCCAGCAGTGGGACCGAGGTTTGGGCCCATCAGCCCCAGCATTTT. Its translation: CASSGTEVWAHQPQHF. J is TRBJ1-5 and V is TRBV6-2 or TRBV6-3, with D tentatively TRBD1 (5 bases). V lost 5 bases and J lost 5, with 19 bases in between. Germline V gene data show CDR1 as MNHEY and CDR2 as SVGEGT. The CDR3 consists of 16 residues.

With regard to this clone: One end of the junction fails to match germline, which may point to a read error. The chain joins TRBV19 to TRBJ2-7, with D possibly matching TRBD2 (5 bases). This CDR3 comprises 13 residues. CDR1 LNHDA and CDR2 SQIVND come from the germline V gene (reference sequence). CDR3 nucleotides: TGTGCCAGTAGAATAGCGAACGGACGCGAGCAGTACTTC. Translating gives CASRIANGREQYF.